This T cell receptor (beta chain) derives from a study of T-cell memory formation after mild COVID-19. In germline, CDR1 is SGHDN, CDR2 FVKESK. The CDR3 spans 18 residues. Trimming took off 0 bases at V and 0 bases at J, with 15 bases between the two ends. TCRdb re-called the 5' RACE reads through MiXCR, storing one row per CDR3 protein. The sample consists of approximately 580,000 distinct CDR3 sequences, roughly 22% of them appearing once. This sequence was found in an adult woman who had mild COVID-19 (a few samples of this study predate the infection). Cell type and time point are not known. The chain combines TRBV14 with TRBJ2-1; TRBD1 is a possible D gene (5 bases). Sequencing was done on a sample of PBMCs or a T cell subset sorted from them (not recorded which). The CDR3 loop reads CASSQEEYWGRSYNEQFF. The CDR3 nucleotides read TGTGCCAGCAGCCAAGAGGAGTATTGGGGCCGCTCCTACAATGAGCAGTTCTTC.